Shown below are 22 T cell receptor beta chains from a single sample sequenced in a study of cytomegalovirus exposure and HLA in healthy donors. Researchers ran the PCR with 60 Vbeta and 13 Jbeta primers. This table comes from immunoSEQ multiplex PCR, and its TCRdb copy is limited to in-frame clones, with some not included. The sample records more than 80,000 clones, roughly 71% being singletons. The sample was PBMCs. The receptor set was obtained from a man aged 45 to 65 in good health and CMV-seronegative.

This chain connects TRBV5-1 to TRBJ2-3; D not resolved. CDR3 length equals 17 residues. Between the trimmed V and J ends, which lost 1 base and 2 bases, there was a span of 17 bases. Per germline, CDR1 SGHRS and CDR2 YFSETQ. The CDR3 sequence is CASSLSRLDTNTDTQYF. The CDR3, as DNA: TGCGCCAGCAGCTTGTCCCGCCTCGACACAAACACAGATACGCAGTATTTT.

This chain joins TRBV5-6 and TRBJ2-6, with 8 bases lining up with TRBD1. With V trimmed by 5 bases and J by 0 bases, 10 bases remained unmatched. Germline CDR1 reads SGHDT; CDR2 reads YYEEEE. The CDR3 extends over 18 amino acids. The CDR3 DNA is TGTGCCAGCAGATATGGACAGGGCTCCATCTCTGGGGCCAACGTCCTGACTTTC. This translates into CASRYGQGSISGANVLTF.

In this sample, this clone turned up a few times. The chain combines TRBV29-1 with TRBJ2-1; 8 bases fit TRBD1. V trimming: 3 bases; J trimming: 6 bases; junction bases outside the gene matches: 7. Germline CDR1 reads SQVTM; CDR2 reads ANQGSEA. This CDR3 is built from 14 residues. The CDR3 DNA sequence: TGCAGCGTTGATAGGACAGGGCCGTCCAATGAGCAGTTCTTC. Translation gives CSVDRTGPSNEQFF.

The chain recombines TRBV9 with TRBJ1-1; D uncertain. Germline CDR1 and CDR2: SGDLS and YYNGEE. The CDR3 consists of 13 residues. Trimming removed 4 bases at V and 4 bases at J, with 11 bases between. Here the CDR3 DNA reads TGTGCCAGCAGCCCCAGCAGCGTCACTGAAGCTTTCTTT. Its protein product is CASSPSSVTEAFF.

The table lists this clone with a few counts. V is TRBV6-1 and J is TRBJ2-7; possibly TRBD2 for D (6 bases). CDR3 length: 12 amino acids. The V end was cut by 9 bases, the J end by 0 bases, with 9 bases between. Germline V gene lookup returns CDR1 MNHNS and CDR2 SASEGT. The CDR3 DNA reads TGTGCCAGTGCGGGGAGCTCCTACGAGCAGTACGTC. Its translation: CASAGSSYEQYV.

The chain combines TRBV30 with TRBJ2-2, with D perhaps TRBD2 (5 bases). Germline CDR1 GTSNPN, CDR2 SVGIG (reference sequence). This CDR3 contains 16 residues. The ends were cut back, 0 bases at V and 4 bases at J, with 15 bases in the middle. This CDR3 is CAWSVLETRLTGELFF. CDR3 DNA: TGTGCCTGGAGTGTACTAGAAACTAGGCTCACCGGGGAGCTGTTTTTT.

V and J are TRBV6-5 and TRBJ1-6, with D unclear. Germline CDR1 reads MNHEY; CDR2 reads SVGAGI. V was clipped by 2 bases and J by 1 base, with 6 bases between them. This CDR3 comprises 15 residues. As DNA, the CDR3 is TGTGCCAGCAGTTACGGCAGTTCCTATAATTCACCCCTCCACTTT. It is translated as CASSYGSSYNSPLHF.

This clone appeared a single time. CDR3 nucleotide sequence: TGTGCCAGCAGTCCCCGCCGAGGTGGAAACACCATATATTTT. Amino acids: CASSPRRGGNTIYF. The V gene is TRBV6-5, the J gene TRBJ1-3; unclear D gene. The germline CDR1 and CDR2 sequences are MNHEY and SVGAGI. Trimming pared 5 bases from V and 3 bases from J, leaving 11 bases between. The CDR3 extends over 14 amino acids.

The rearrangement uses TRBV7-2 and TRBJ1-3; D perhaps matches TRBD1 (5 bases). Germline V gene lookup returns CDR1 SGHTA and CDR2 FQGNSA. V was cut by 3 bases and J by 4 bases, with 13 bases left in between. The CDR3 has 15 residues. The CDR3 spells CASSFSGGSGNTIYF. The CDR3 DNA follows: TGTGCCAGCAGCTTTTCGGGGGGTTCCGGAAACACCATATATTTT.

V gene TRBV7-9 combines with J gene TRBJ2-2; D may be TRBD2 (5 bases). The CDR3 sequence is 13 residues long. Germline CDR1 and CDR2: SEHNR and FQNEAQ (reference sequence). V dropped 3 bases and J dropped 5 bases, with 7 bases sitting between them. The CDR3 reads CASSLTITGELFF. CDR3 bases: TGTGCCAGCAGCTTGACTATTACCGGGGAGCTGTTTTTT.

This rearrangement joins TRBV4-3 to TRBJ2-3, with TRBD2 as a possible D gene (7 bases). Germline V gene sequence: CDR1 LGHNA, CDR2 YSLEER. CDR3 length: 17 residues. V was clipped by 3 bases and J by 8 bases, with 24 bases between them. CDR3: CASSQGRGTAGVGTQYF. In DNA form, the CDR3 reads TGCGCCAGCAGCCAGGGGAGGGGGACGGCGGGGGTGGGTACGCAGTATTTT.

This clone has only one observation. The chain joins TRBV16 to TRBJ1-5, with a possible D match to TRBD1 (5 bases). Germline values: CDR1 KGHSY, CDR2 FQNENV. Deletions cut 2 bases from V and 1 base from J, with 6 bases between. The CDR3 sequence is 14 residues long. The CDR3 nucleotides read TGTGCCAGCAGCCAAGGACAAAGCAATCAGCCCCAGCATTTT. Its protein is CASSQGQSNQPQHF.

J is TRBJ2-1 and V is TRBV30, with 10 bases lining up with TRBD2. The length of the CDR3 is 16 residues. Germline V gene lookup returns CDR1 GTSNPN and CDR2 SVGIG (reference sequence). Germline trimming cut 2 bases from V and 8 bases from J; bases unmatched to any gene: 12. The CDR3 loop is CAWSPRPGLALYEQFF. In nucleotides, the CDR3 is TGTGCCTGGAGTCCCCGCCCGGGACTAGCGTTATATGAGCAGTTCTTC.

V and J are TRBV7-8 and TRBJ2-5; 9 nucleotides match TRBD1. The germline V gene encodes CDR1 SGHVS and CDR2 FQNEAQ. CDR3 length equals 17 residues. J lost 7 bases, V lost 5 bases, and 17 bases had no gene match. CDR3 DNA: TGTGCCAGCAGCCACGCGGACAGGGGCGTTTATGGGTCGACCCAGTACTTC. This sequence encodes CASSHADRGVYGSTQYF.

This chain joins TRBV7-9 and TRBJ1-4; possible D gene TRBD1, 5 bases. The CDR3 is 16 residues long. From germline, CDR1 is SEHNR and CDR2 FQNEAQ (reference sequence). V was shortened by 3 bases and J by 7 bases, with 18 bases between the two germline ends. The CDR3: CASSFAMPGLGEKLFF. DNA of the CDR3: TGTGCCAGCAGCTTCGCGATGCCGGGACTTGGTGAAAAACTGTTTTTT. The variable domain in full, completed from reference TRBV7-9 and TRBJ1-4, reads DTGVSQNPRHKITKRGQNVTFRCDPISEHNRLYWYRQTLGQGPEFLTYFQNEAQLEKSRLLSDRFSAERPKGSFSTLEIQRTEQGDSAMYLCASSFAMPGLGEKLFFGSGTQLSVL.

The chain employs TRBV6-1 and TRBJ2-1; D is possibly TRBD2 (5 bases). Trimming left V 0 bases short and J 14 bases short, with 17 bases between. The CDR3 loop spans 14 amino acids. Germline V lookup: CDR1 MNHNS, CDR2 SASEGT. CDR3 DNA: TGTGCCAGCAGTGAAGCGATCGAGGTCGCGCGGGAGTTCTTC. This encodes CASSEAIEVAREFF.

The V and J genes are TRBV27 and TRBJ1-2; D uncertain. The ends were cut back, 7 bases at V and 8 bases at J, with 20 bases in the middle. The germline V gene encodes CDR1 MNHEY and CDR2 SMNVEV (reference sequence). CDR3 length: 14 amino acids. In nucleotides, the CDR3 is TGTGCCAGCACTGGAAGGCCCAACTCGGGGGGCTACACCTTC. Protein product: CASTGRPNSGGYTF.

The J gene is TRBJ1-1, the V gene TRBV19; 8 bases agree with TRBD1. CDR1 is LNHDA, CDR2 SQIVND, per germline (reference sequence). J lost 3 bases, V lost 4 bases, and 4 bases had no gene match. This CDR3 comprises 14 residues. The DNA of the CDR3 is TGTGCCAGTAGTAAAGACAGGGGCGACACTGAAGCTTTCTTT. Encoded protein: CASSKDRGDTEAFF.

The chain has TRBV5-1 and TRBJ1-2, with 7 bases fitting TRBD1. From germline, CDR1 is SGHRS and CDR2 YFSETQ. The V gene end was trimmed by 4 bases and the J gene end by 6 bases; junction bases not matched to a gene: 6. The CDR3 contains 13 residues. The CDR3 sequence: CASSEQGKDGYTF. In nucleotides, the CDR3 is TGCGCCAGCAGCGAACAGGGGAAGGATGGCTACACCTTC. The variable domain in full, with the rest retrieved from reference TRBV5-1 and TRBJ1-2, is KAGVTQTPRYLIKTRGQQVTLSCSPISGHRSVSWYQQTPGQGLQFLFEYFSETQRNKGNFPGRFSGRQFSNSRSEMNVSTLELGDSALYLCASSEQGKDGYTFGSGTRLTVV.

J is TRBJ1-2 and V is TRBV2; no definite D call. The CDR3 is 13 residues long. Trimming took off 1 base at V and 2 bases at J, with 5 bases between the two ends. From germline, CDR1 is SNHLY and CDR2 FYNNEI. The CDR3: CASSEDGNYGYTF. CDR3 bases: TGTGCCAGCAGTGAAGACGGGAACTATGGCTACACCTTC.

Regarding this clone: The junction shows a germline mismatch at one end, possibly a read error. Other nucleotide sequences in the sample specify the same CDR3. The chain couples TRBV6-5 to TRBJ2-7; no clear D gene. This CDR3 spans 13 amino acids. Germline V gives CDR1 MNHEY, CDR2 SVGAGI. Here the CDR3 reads CASSYNRFYEQYF. The CDR3 DNA is TGTGCGAGCAGTTACAACAGATTTTACGAGCAGTACTTC.

There are a few counts of this clone. The chain joins TRBV10-3 to TRBJ2-7; TRBD1 might be the D (6 bases). The CDR3 covers 14 residues. Trimming cost V 6 bases and J 0 bases, with 12 bases left between them. The germline V gene encodes CDR1 ENHRY and CDR2 SYGVKD. DNA of the CDR3: TGTGCCATCAGCGGACAGTTGAGCTCCTACGAGCAGTACTTC. Its translation: CAISGQLSSYEQYF.